What follows are 4 T cell receptor beta chains derived from one specimen sequenced in a study of shared clonotypes between healthy human individuals. Here immunoSEQ multiplex PCR was the method, and the copy in TCRdb shows in-frame clones only, minus some. The data hold around 450,000 clones, with around 79% observed a single time. The specimen was PBMCs. Source of these receptors: a woman aged 40 to 49 in good health. Some clones in this sample may be carry-over from other donors' samples.

The chain uses TRBV4-1 and TRBJ1-4; TRBD1 might be the D (6 bases). Trimming stripped 4 bases from V and 4 bases from J, with 16 bases between. Germline V gene sequence: CDR1 MGHRA, CDR2 YSYEKL. There are 16 residues in the CDR3. CDR3 region: CASSPLIGQFNEKLFF. CDR3 DNA: TGCGCCAGCAGCCCGCTGATTGGACAGTTTAATGAAAAACTGTTTTTT.

The rearrangement links TRBV4-2 to TRBJ2-7; 9 positions agree with TRBD2. The trim removed 1 base at V and 7 bases at J, leaving 8 bases unmatched. The CDR3 contains 15 residues. CDR1 is LGHNA, CDR2 YNFKEQ, per germline. The CDR3 sequence: CASSQGLAGQGEQYF. The CDR3 nucleotides read TGTGCCAGCAGCCAAGGGCTAGCGGGACAAGGGGAGCAGTACTTC.

This clone has just a few counts. The chain uses TRBV4-3 and TRBJ1-4; D not certain. This CDR3 is built from 13 residues. The germline V gene encodes CDR1 LGHNA and CDR2 YSLEER. V was cut by 0 bases and J by 7 bases, with 6 bases left in between. CDR3 bases: TGCGCCAGCAGCCAAGAAAGTCGTGAAAAACTGTTTTTT. Translating gives CASSQESREKLFF.

The V and J genes are TRBV7-2 and TRBJ1-2; D might be TRBD1 (5 bases). From germline, CDR1 is SGHTA and CDR2 FQGNSA. The CDR3 contains 14 residues. The ends were cut back, 0 bases at V and 8 bases at J, with 13 bases in the middle. CDR3 loop: CASSLAGRVRGYTF. The DNA of the CDR3 is TGTGCCAGCAGCTTAGCCGGCAGGGTAAGGGGCTACACCTTC.